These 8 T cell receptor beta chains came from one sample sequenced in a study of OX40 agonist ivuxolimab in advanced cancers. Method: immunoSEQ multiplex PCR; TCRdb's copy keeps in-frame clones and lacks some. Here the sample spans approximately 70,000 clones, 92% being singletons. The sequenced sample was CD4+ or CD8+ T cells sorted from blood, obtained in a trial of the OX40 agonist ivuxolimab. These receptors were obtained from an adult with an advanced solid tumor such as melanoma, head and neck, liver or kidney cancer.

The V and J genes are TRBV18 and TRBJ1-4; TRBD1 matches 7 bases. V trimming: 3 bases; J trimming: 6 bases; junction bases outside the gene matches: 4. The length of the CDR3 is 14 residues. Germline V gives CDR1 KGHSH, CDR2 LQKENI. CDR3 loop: CASSPTGMDEKLFF. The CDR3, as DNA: TGTGCCAGCTCACCGACAGGGATGGATGAAAAACTGTTTTTT.

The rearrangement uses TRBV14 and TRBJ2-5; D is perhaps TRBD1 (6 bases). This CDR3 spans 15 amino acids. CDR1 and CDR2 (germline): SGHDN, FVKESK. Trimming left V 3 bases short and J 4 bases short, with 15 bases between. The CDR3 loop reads CASSHGGGSRETQYF. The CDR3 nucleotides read TGTGCCAGCAGCCACGGTGGGGGCTCTCGAGAGACCCAGTACTTC.

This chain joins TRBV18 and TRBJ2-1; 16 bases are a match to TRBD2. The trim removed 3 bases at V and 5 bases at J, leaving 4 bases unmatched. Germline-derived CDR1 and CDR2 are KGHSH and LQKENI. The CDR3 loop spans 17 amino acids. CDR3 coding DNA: TGTGCCAGCTCACCGGGGACTAGCGGGAGGGCGAACAATGAGCAGTTCTTC. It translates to CASSPGTSGRANNEQFF.

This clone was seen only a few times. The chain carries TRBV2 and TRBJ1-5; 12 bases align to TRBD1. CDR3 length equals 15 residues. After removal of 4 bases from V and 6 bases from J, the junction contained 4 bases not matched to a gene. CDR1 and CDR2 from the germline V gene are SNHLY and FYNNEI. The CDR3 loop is CASSAGTGGGQPQHF. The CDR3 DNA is TGTGCCAGCAGTGCAGGGACAGGGGGCGGTCAGCCCCAGCATTTT.

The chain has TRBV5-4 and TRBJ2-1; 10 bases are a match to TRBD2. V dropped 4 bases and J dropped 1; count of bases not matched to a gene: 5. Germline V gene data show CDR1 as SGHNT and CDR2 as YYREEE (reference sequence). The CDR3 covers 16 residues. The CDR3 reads CASSGSGRVSYNEQFF. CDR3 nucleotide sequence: TGTGCCAGCAGCGGCAGCGGGAGGGTTTCCTACAATGAGCAGTTCTTC.

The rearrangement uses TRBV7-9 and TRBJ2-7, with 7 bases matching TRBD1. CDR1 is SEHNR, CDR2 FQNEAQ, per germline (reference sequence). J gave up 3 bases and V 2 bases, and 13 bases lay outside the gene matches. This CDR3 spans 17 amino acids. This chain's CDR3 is CASSLQQGPKGSYEQYF. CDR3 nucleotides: TGTGCCAGCAGCTTACAACAGGGGCCCAAAGGCAGCTACGAGCAGTACTTC. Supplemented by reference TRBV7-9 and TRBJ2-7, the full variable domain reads DTGVSQNPRHKITKRGQNVTFRCDPISEHNRLYWYRQTLGQGPEFLTYFQNEAQLEKSRLLSDRFSAERPKGSFSTLEIQRTEQGDSAMYLCASSLQQGPKGSYEQYFGPGTRLTVT.

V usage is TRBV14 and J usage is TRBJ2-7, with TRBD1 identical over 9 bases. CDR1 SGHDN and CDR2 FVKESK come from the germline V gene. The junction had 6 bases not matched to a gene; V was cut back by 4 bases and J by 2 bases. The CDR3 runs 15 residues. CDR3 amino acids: CASSPPGQGPYEQYF. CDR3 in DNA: TGTGCCAGCAGCCCTCCGGGACAGGGCCCCTACGAGCAGTACTTC.

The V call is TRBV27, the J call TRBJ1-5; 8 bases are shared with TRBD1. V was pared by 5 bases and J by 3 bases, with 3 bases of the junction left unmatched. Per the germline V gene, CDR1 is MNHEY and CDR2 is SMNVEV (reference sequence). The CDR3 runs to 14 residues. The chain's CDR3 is CASSPGQVNQPQHF. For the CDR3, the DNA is TGTGCCAGCAGTCCGGGACAGGTCAATCAGCCCCAGCATTTT.